This T cell receptor (beta chain) emerged from a study of Ad26.COV2.S vaccination and SARS-CoV-2 variants (dated by TCRdb to the early 2020s). Study-level background: Vaccine-arm donors were drawn from COV1001, a multicentre, randomized, double-blind, placebo-controlled phase I-IIa trial of Ad26.COV2.S in healthy adults. Ad26.COV2.S was given intramuscularly at 5x10^10 or 1x10^11 viral particles, as a single shot or as two shots 56 days apart. Investigators remained blinded to trial group allocation during experiments and outcome assessment. Participants in the trial were split at random into five groups of five each, receiving low-dose or high-dose Ad26.COV2.S once or twice, or else placebo on both occasions. The TCR-sequenced set comprised around 30 samples: some 20 Ad26.COV2.S vaccine recipients, 5 placebo recipients and 8 SARS-CoV-2 convalescent individuals. TCRbeta repertoire sequencing served as the tool for gauging how specific and how broad the SARS-CoV-2-reactive T cell receptors were following Ad26.COV2.S vaccination.

In regard to this clone: Which antigen it targets is not known. No qualities accompany the bases; no much larger clone lies one base away.

The immunoSEQ Assay was the method used to sequence TCRbeta CDR3 regions. After extraction, genomic DNA underwent amplification by bias-controlled multiplex PCR, followed by high-throughput sequencing. Per the source publication's procedure: To quantify the absolute abundance of every unique TCRbeta CDR3 region, sequences were collapsed and filtered. T cell fraction was estimated by normalizing TCRbeta template counts to usable DNA, with usable DNA measured through amplification of reference genes found in all nucleated cells. Repertoire TCRs were annotated as SARS-CoV-2-specific when V gene, CDR3 amino acid sequence and J gene were exactly matched to a known reactive TCR set. The reference SARS-CoV-2 TCR set was obtained from MIRA and was filtered for enrichment in COVID-19-positive ImmuneCODE repertoires, whereby public or cross-reactive TCRs were removed. Using the MIRA antigens, annotated TCRs were further analysed by specific ORF or by position within an ORF. Breadth was defined as the number of annotated unique rearrangements divided by the total number of unique productive rearrangements, and depth was defined as the summed frequency of the annotated unique rearrangements. Group comparisons of TCR breadth used two-sided Wilcoxon rank-sum tests. TCRdb's version of the immuneACCESS table is confined to in-frame rearrangements and falls short of the full clone set. An unresolved V gene accounts for under half of the shortfall where checked; the remainder is of unknown origin. The V and J calls and clone size come from that table; D and trimming were worked out from the DNA. Here the sample has about 480,000 clones; around 90% occur a single time. The top ten clonotypes cover 9.5% to 15% of the sample.

Reading the label with the study, this specimen's treatment or condition is: some 20 received Ad26.COV2.S at low or high dose, single or two shots; about five received placebo; per-sample allocation not given. For vaccine and placebo recipients, repertoires were sequenced using samples collected on day 63 after the first injection. Cohort 1b enrolled about two dozen adults aged 18-55 years at a single site in Boston, USA, between 29 July and 7 August 2020. Ad26.COV2.S was a replication-incompetent adenovirus type 26 vector expressing a prefusion-stabilized SARS-CoV-2 spike protein from the original Wuhan strain. General findings and caveats noted by the study authors: The study was not powered to compare responses between vaccine doses or regimens. The authors noted that total T cell responses may have been underestimated by the TCR breadth and depth analyses. Comparable non-spike TCR breadth was observed between vaccine and placebo recipients, consistent with only spike being contained in the vaccine. After vaccination, spike-specific CD8+ and CD4+ T cell responses were reported to show substantial breadth. Spike-specific TCR breadth was higher in Ad26.COV2.S recipients than in placebo recipients (P = 0.0014).

The V end gives up 7 bases and the J end 3 bases, leaving 11 bases in the junction not matched to a gene. The germline V gene sets CDR1 to MGHRA and CDR2 to YSYEKL. From the cysteine through the phenylalanine, the CDR3 covers 16 amino acids. The DNA shown is the 48-base CDR3, in frame from base 1. The chain is assembled from TRBV4-1 and TRBJ2-3; 9 bases in the middle match TRBD1. The sequencing used peripheral blood, collected in a trial of Ad26.COV2.S vaccine versus placebo. The TCR comes from a person aged 18-60 years who received the Ad26.COV2.S COVID-19 vaccine or a placebo. The CDR3: CASTGVGQGLTDTQYF. The bases are TGCGCCAGCACGGGGGTAGGACAGGGGTTAACAGATACGCAGTATTTT.